This entry is about one T cell receptor beta chain. Its antigen is unidentified. Germline values: CDR1 SEHNR, CDR2 FQNEAQ (reference sequence). This CDR3 has 13 amino acids. V was clipped by 8 bases and J by 7 bases; unmatched bases: 7. These data come from a study of blood T cells in healthy people across ages. Overall study results and limits: Unsorted PBMC material precluded a definitive naive versus antigen-experienced comparison.

Primed by a sample-barcoded 5' primer and a J-beta primer mix, a second PCR proceeded for about 6 to 12 cycles. Every cDNA molecule bore a tag from a template-switch adaptor containing 12 random nucleotides. One entry per CDR3 protein, called by TCRdb with MiXCR from the 5' RACE reads. The table lists 710,000 or so distinct CDR3 sequences, about 30% of them singletons, with 15% in the top ten. V usage is TRBV7-9 and J usage is TRBJ1-2; 10 bases match TRBD1. The receptor's source is a woman at least 80 years old in good health. Material: blood. CDR3 sequence reads: CASPGTGVGGYTF. The CDR3 DNA reads TGTGCCAGCCCAGGGACAGGGGTAGGTGGCTACACCTTC.